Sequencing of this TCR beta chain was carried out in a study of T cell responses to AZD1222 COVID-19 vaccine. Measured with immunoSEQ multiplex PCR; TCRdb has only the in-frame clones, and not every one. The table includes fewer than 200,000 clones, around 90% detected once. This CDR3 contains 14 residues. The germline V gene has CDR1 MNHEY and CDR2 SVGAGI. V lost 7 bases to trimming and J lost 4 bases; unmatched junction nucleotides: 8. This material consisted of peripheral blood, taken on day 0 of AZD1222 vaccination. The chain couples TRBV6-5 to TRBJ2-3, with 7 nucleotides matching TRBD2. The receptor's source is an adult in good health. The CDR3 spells CASIEWEGSDTQYF. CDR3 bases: TGTGCCAGCATCGAGTGGGAGGGCTCAGATACGCAGTATTTT.